The source of this T cell receptor beta chain is a study of cytomegalovirus exposure and HLA in healthy donors. Notes on this clone: Antigen: not known.

The CDR3 covers 13 residues. Trimming shortened V by 3 bases and J by 1 base, and 6 bases separated the two germline ends. CDR1 is SNHLY, CDR2 FYNNEI, per germline. The table came from immunoSEQ multiplex PCR; TCRdb's copy has only in-frame clones and leaves some out. The repertoire consists of roughly 260,000 clones, with approximately 90% occurring once and the leading ten covering about 2.8%. Study-level findings and limits: Reports indicated that the classifier achieved high specificity and sensitivity in diagnosing cytomegalovirus status. In a later analysis, first-cohort TCR clusters were found to tend to co-occur in the 95 to 150 validation repertoires. The study put 150 or so TCR beta chains on its list as cytomegalovirus-associated.

This chain links TRBV2 with TRBJ1-2; no clear D. Material for sequencing was PBMCs. This TCR came from a man aged 18-30 years in good health and CMV-seronegative. In DNA, the CDR3 is TGTGCCAGCAGTGATGAGGGTAACTATGGCTACACCTTC. It yields the protein CASSDEGNYGYTF.